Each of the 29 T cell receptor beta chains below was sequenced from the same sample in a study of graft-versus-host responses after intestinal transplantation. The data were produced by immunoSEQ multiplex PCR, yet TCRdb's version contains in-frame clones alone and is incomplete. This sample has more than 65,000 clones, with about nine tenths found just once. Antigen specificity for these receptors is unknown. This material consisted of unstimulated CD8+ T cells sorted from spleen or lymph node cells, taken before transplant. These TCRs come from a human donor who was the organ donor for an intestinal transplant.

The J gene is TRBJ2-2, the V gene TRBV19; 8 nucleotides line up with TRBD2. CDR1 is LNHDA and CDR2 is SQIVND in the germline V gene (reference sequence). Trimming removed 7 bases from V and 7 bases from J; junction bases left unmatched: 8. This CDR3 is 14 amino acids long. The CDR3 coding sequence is TGTGCCAGTACCGGCGGGAGGAGTGACGGGGAGCTGTTTTTT. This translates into CASTGGRSDGELFF.

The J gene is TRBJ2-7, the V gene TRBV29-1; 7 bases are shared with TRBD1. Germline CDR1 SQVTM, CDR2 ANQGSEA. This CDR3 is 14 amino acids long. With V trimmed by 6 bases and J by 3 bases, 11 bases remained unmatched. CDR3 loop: CSVVPGQDLYEQYF. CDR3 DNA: TGCAGCGTCGTACCCGGACAGGACCTCTACGAGCAGTACTTC.

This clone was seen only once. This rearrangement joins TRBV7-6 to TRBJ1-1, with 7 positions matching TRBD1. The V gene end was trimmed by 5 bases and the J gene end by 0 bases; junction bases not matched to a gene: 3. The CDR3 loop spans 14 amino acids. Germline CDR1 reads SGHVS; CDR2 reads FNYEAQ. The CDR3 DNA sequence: TGTGCCAGCAGCCCAGGACAGGTGAACACTGAAGCTTTCTTT. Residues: CASSPGQVNTEAFF. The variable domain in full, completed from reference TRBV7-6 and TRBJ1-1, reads GAGVSQSPRYKVTKRGQDVALRCDPISGHVSLYWYRQALGQGPEFLTYFNYEAQQDKSGLPNDRFSAERPEGSISTLTIQRTEQRDSAMYRCASSPGQVNTEAFFGQGTRLTVV.

CDR3 nucleotide sequence: TGTGCCAGCAGCTTCGAGACTGGCCAATCTCCCTACAATGAGCAGTTCTTC. Translation gives CASSFETGQSPYNEQFF. This rearrangement joins TRBV5-6 to TRBJ2-1; no reliable D call. Germline-derived CDR1 and CDR2 are SGHDT and YYEEEE. This CDR3 is built from 17 residues. Trimming removed 2 bases at V and 2 bases at J, with 17 bases between.

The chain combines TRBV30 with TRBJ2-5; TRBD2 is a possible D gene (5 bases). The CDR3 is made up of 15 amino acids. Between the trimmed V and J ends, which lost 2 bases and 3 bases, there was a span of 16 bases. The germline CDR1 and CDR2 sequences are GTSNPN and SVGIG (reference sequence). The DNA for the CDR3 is TGTGCCTGGAGTCACCAGTTCGGGAACAAAGAGACCCAGTACTTC. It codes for CAWSHQFGNKETQYF.

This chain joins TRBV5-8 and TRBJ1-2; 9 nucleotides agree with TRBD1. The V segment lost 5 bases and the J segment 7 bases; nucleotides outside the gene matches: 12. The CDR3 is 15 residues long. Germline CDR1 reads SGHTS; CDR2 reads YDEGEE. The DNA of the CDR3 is TGTGCCAGCAGGGGTACAGGGGGCAATACATTTGGCTACACCTTC. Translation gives CASRGTGGNTFGYTF.

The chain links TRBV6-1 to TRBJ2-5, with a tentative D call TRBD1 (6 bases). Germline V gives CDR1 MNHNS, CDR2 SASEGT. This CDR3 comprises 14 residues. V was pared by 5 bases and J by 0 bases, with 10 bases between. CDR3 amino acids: CASSLQGYQETQYF. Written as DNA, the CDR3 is TGTGCCAGCAGTCTCCAGGGGTACCAAGAGACCCAGTACTTC.

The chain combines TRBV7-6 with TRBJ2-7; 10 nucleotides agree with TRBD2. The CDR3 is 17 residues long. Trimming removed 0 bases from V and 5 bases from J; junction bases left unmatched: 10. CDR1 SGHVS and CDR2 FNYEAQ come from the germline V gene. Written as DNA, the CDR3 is TGTGCCAGCAGCTTAGCGGAAGGAGCGGGGGGGATCCACGAGCAGTACTTC. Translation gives CASSLAEGAGGIHEQYF. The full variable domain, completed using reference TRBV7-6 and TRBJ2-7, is GAGVSQSPRYKVTKRGQDVALRCDPISGHVSLYWYRQALGQGPEFLTYFNYEAQQDKSGLPNDRFSAERPEGSISTLTIQRTEQRDSAMYRCASSLAEGAGGIHEQYFGPGTRLTVT.

CDR3 sequence: CASSQVTRTARTQVSSYNEQFF. CDR3 bases: TGCGCCAGCAGCCAAGTTACTCGGACAGCCAGAACGCAAGTTAGCTCCTACAATGAGCAGTTCTTC. The chain uses TRBV4-3 and TRBJ2-1, with D perhaps matching TRBD1 (6 bases). This CDR3 is built from 22 residues. Germline assignment: CDR1 LGHNA and CDR2 YSLEER. Deletions cut 1 base from V and 0 bases from J, with 28 bases between.

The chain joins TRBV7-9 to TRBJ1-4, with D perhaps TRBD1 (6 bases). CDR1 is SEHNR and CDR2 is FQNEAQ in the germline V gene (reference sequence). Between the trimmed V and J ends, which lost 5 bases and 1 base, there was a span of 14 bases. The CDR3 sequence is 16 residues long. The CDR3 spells CASSPRTDLTNEKLFF. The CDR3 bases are TGTGCCAGCAGCCCTCGGACAGATCTAACTAATGAAAAACTGTTTTTT.

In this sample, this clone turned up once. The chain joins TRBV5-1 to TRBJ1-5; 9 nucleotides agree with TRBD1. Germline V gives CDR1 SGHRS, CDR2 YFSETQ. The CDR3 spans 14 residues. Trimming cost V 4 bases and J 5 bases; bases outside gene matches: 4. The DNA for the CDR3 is TGCGCCAGCAGCGAGGGGACAGGGCATCAGCCCCAGCATTTT. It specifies CASSEGTGHQPQHF.

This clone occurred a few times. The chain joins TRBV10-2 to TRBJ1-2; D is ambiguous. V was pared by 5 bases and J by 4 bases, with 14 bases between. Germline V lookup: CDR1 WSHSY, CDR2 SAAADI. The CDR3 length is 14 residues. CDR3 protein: CASSPGLPLYGYTF. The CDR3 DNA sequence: TGCGCCAGCAGTCCAGGACTACCTCTCTATGGCTACACCTTC.

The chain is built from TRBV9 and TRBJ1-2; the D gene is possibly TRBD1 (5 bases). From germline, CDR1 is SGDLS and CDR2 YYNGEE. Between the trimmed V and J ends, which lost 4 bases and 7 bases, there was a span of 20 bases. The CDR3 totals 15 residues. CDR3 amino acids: CASSPRSGGLAGYTF. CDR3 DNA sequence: TGTGCCAGCAGCCCGCGGTCGGGGGGGTTAGCTGGCTACACCTTC. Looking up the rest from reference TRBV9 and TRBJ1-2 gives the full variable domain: DSGVTQTPKHLITATGQRVTLRCSPRSGDLSVYWYQQSLDQGLQFLIQYYNGEERAKGNILERFSAQQFPDLHSELNLSSLELGDSALYFCASSPRSGGLAGYTFGSGTRLTVV.

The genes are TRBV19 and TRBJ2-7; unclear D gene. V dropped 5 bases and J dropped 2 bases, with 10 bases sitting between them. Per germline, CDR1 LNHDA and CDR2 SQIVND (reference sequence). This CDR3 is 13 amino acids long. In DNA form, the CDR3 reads TGTGCCAGTAGTCCCACAGATGCCTACGAGCAGTACTTC. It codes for CASSPTDAYEQYF.

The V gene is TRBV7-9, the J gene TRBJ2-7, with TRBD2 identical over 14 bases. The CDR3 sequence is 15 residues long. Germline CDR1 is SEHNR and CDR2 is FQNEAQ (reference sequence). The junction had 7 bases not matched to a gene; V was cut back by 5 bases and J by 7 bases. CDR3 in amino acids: CASSRLAGGQGEQYF. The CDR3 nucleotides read TGTGCCAGCAGCCGACTAGCGGGGGGGCAAGGGGAGCAGTACTTC. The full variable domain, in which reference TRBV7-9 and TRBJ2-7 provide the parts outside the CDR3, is DTGVSQNPRHKITKRGQNVTFRCDPISEHNRLYWYRQTLGQGPEFLTYFQNEAQLEKSRLLSDRFSAERPKGSFSTLEIQRTEQGDSAMYLCASSRLAGGQGEQYFGPGTRLTVT.

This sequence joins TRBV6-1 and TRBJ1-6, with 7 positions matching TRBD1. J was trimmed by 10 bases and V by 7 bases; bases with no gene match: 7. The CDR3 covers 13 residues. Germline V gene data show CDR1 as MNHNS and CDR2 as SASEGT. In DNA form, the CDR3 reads TGTGCCAGCAATCCGACAGGGAGGTCACCCCTCCACTTT. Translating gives CASNPTGRSPLHF.

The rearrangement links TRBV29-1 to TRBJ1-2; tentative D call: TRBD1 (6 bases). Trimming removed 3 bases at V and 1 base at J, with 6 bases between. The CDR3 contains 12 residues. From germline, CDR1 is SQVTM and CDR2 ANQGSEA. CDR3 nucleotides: TGCAGCGTTGAGGACAGTAACTATGGCTACACCTTC. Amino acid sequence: CSVEDSNYGYTF.

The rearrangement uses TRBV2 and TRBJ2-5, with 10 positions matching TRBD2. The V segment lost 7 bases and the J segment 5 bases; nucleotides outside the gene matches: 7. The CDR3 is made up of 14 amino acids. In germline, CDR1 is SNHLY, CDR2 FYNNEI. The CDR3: CASKLGTSEETQYF. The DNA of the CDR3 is TGTGCCAGCAAGCTCGGGACTAGCGAGGAGACCCAGTACTTC.

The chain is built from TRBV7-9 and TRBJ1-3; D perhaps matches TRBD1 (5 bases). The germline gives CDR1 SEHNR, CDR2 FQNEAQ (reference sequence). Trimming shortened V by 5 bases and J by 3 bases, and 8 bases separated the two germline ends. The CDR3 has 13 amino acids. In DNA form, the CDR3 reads TGTGCCAGCAGCCCCGACAGTGGAAACACCATATATTTT. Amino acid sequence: CASSPDSGNTIYF.

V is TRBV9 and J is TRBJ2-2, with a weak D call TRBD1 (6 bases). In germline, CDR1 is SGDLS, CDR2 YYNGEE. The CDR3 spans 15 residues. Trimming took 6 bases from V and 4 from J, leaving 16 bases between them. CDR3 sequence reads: CASNIGGSGTGELFF. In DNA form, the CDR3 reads TGTGCCAGCAACATTGGGGGCTCGGGCACCGGGGAGCTGTTTTTT.

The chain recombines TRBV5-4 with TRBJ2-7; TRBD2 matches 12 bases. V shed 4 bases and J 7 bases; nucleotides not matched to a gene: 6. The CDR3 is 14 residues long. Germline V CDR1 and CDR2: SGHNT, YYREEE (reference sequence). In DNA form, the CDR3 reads TGTGCCAGCAGCCCTCTAGCGGGGGGGCAGGAGCAGTACTTC. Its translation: CASSPLAGGQEQYF.

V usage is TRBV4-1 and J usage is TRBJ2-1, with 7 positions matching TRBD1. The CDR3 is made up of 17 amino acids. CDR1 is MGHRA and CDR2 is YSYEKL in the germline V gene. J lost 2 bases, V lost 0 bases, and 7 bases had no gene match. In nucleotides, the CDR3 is TGCGCCAGCAGCCAAGAAAAGGAAGGGGGCGCCTACAATGAGCAGTTCTTC. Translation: CASSQEKEGGAYNEQFF.

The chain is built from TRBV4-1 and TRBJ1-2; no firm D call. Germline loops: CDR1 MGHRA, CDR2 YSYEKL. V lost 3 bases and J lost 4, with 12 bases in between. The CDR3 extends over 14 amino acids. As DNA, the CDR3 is TGCGCCAGCAGCCACCTCCGGGTGCCCTATGGCTACACCTTC. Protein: CASSHLRVPYGYTF.

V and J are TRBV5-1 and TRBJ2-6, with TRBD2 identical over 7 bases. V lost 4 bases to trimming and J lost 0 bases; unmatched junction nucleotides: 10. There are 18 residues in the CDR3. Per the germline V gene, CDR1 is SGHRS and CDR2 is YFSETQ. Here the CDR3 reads CASSGDVGGSSGANVLTF. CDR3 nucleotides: TGCGCCAGCAGCGGTGACGTTGGCGGGAGCTCTGGGGCCAACGTCCTGACTTTC.

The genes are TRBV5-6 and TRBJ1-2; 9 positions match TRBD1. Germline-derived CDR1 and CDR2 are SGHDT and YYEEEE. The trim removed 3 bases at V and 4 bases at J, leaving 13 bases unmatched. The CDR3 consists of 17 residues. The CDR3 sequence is CASSSLPGDRVGYGYTF. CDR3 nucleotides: TGTGCCAGCAGCTCCCTCCCCGGGGACAGGGTCGGCTATGGCTACACCTTC.

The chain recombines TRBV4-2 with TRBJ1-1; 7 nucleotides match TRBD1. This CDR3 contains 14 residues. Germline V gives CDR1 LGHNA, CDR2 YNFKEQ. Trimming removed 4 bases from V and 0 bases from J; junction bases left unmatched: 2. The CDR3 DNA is TGTGCCAGCAGCCGAGACAGGGTGAACACTGAAGCTTTCTTT. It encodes CASSRDRVNTEAFF.

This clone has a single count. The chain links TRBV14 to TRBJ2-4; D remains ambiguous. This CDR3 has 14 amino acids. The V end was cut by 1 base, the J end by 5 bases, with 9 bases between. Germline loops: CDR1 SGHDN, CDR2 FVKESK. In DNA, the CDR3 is TGTGCCAGCAGCCAAGGTCTCGTTCAAAACATTCAGTACTTC. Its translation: CASSQGLVQNIQYF.

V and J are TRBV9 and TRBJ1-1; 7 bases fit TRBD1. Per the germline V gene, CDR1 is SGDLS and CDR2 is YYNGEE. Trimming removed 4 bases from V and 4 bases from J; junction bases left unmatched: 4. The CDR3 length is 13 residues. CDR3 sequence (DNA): TGTGCCAGCAGCCCCGGGACAGCCACTGAAGCTTTCTTT. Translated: CASSPGTATEAFF.

DNA for the CDR3: TGTGCCAGCAGCTTAGTGGGACAGGGAGAGAAAGCTTTCTTT. Its protein product is CASSLVGQGEKAFF. This chain links TRBV7-9 with TRBJ1-1; 9 bases are a match to TRBD1. Looked up from germline, CDR1 is SEHNR and CDR2 is FQNEAQ (reference sequence). The CDR3 loop spans 14 amino acids. V was pared by 1 base and J by 9 bases, with 6 bases of the junction left unmatched.